This T cell receptor beta chain originates from a study of blood T cell repertoires in COVID-19 (dated by TCRdb to the early 2020s). About the study as a whole: Samples covering the acute and convalescent phases of COVID-19 were provided by collaborators in the United States, Italy and Spain. Where HLA class I and class II types were available, the types were taken from metadata supplied by the sample provider, not from assay-based typing. The repertoires were made available in a free public database intended to serve as a resource for research on the immune response to SARS-CoV-2. The prospective study material was composed of cDNA or gDNA derived from T cells, B-cell-depleted T cells, or PBMCs. A de-identified subject ID, COVID-19 status, age in years and sex were almost always included in the sample metadata. Subjects who had been exposed to COVID-19, were actively infected with it, or had recovered from it provided the deeply sampled blood TCRbeta repertoires that made up the dataset. Samples came from the ongoing ImmuneRACE study (first 160 participants) plus 1,254 subjects from 6 global collaborators.

With respect to this clone: What antigen it recognizes has not been identified. No base-level quality is on record; no much larger clone is a single base apart.

TCRbeta CDR3 regions were amplified from genomic DNA by means of the immunoSEQ Assay, a bias-controlled multiplex PCR. In the original analysis: Within the assay, amplification of reference gene primers was used to estimate how many nucleated cells each sample contained. To quantify the absolute abundance of each unique TCRbeta CDR3 rearrangement, sequence reads were collapsed and filtered. For each sample, productive Simpson clonality was calculated by taking the square root of Simpson's diversity index across productive rearrangements. Imported from immuneACCESS, the table was reduced by TCRdb to in-frame sequences with V and J called. These copies leave out some clones; in studies compared against another copy, an unresolved V gene accounts for under half, and the cause of the remainder is not known. V, J and clone size derive from that table, while D and trimming were established from the DNA sequence. The sample table records 150,000 to 200,000 clones; over 75% of these occur just once. The leading ten clones occupy roughly 9.2% of the sample.

Overall study results and their limits: The amount of clinical and demographic metadata varied by source and participant and was provided uncurated.

Trimming removed 4 bases from V and 6 bases from J, leaving 14 bases between the germline ends. CDR1 and CDR2 are read off the germline V gene as SQVTM and ANQGSEA. Its CDR3 holds 13 amino acids, cysteine through phenylalanine. Solely the CDR3 DNA is kept, with 39 bases framed from the first base. Each collaborating institution followed its own protocols to collect whole blood in K2EDTA tubes. For TCRbeta analysis, collaborator samples were shipped as frozen whole blood, as isolated PBMCs, or as DNA extracted from either sample type. This receptor chain uses TRBV29-1 and TRBJ2-3, with TRBD2 tentatively as D gene (6 bases match). This clonotype was obtained from a woman aged 80 or older with acute or convalescent COVID-19. Sequencing was done on a sample of peripheral blood. The CDR3 reads CSVGPGGRDTQYF. The nucleotides are TGCAGCGTTGGTCCAGGAGGGAGGGATACGCAGTATTTT.